This entry lists 2 T cell receptor beta chains sequenced from one sample in a study of T cell repertoires in cytomegalovirus infection. TCRdb re-called the reads through MiXCR, storing one row per CDR3 protein. This table holds some 100,000 distinct CDR3 sequences, 20% to 30% found once. The sequenced sample was CD8+ T cells from PBMCs. Every receptor here comes from a human donor in good health (CMV status not recorded). Some clones in this sample may be carry-over from other donors' samples.

This rearrangement joins TRBV5-6 to TRBJ2-3, with D unresolved. Trimming removed 0 bases at V and 8 bases at J, with 7 bases between. CDR1 and CDR2 (germline): SGHDT, YYEEEE. The CDR3 length is 12 residues. Here the CDR3 DNA reads TGTGCCAGCAGCTTGGGGGGTGGTACGCAGTATTTT. It specifies CASSLGGGTQYF. The whole variable domain, remainder taken from reference TRBV5-6 and TRBJ2-3, is DAGVTQSPTHLIKTRGQQVTLRCSPKSGHDTVSWYQQALGQGPQFIFQYYEEEERQRGNFPDRFSGHQFPNYSSELNVNALLLGDSALYLCASSLGGGTQYFGPGTRLTVL.

On this clonotype itself: A read error is possible here, since a much larger clone lies one base away. The chain combines TRBV7-9 with TRBJ2-7; D is undetermined. V was clipped by 1 base and J by 4 bases, with 5 bases between them. Germline V gene sequence: CDR1 SEHNR, CDR2 FQNEAQ (reference sequence). The CDR3 consists of 12 residues. The CDR3 DNA reads as TGTGCCAGCAGCTTAGGGGCGTACGAGCAGTACTTC. This gives the protein CASSLGAYEQYF.